Detailed here is one T cell receptor (beta chain). Its matching antigen is unknown. This specimen belongs to a study of beta chain features in type 1 diabetes. Study results and limitations: Shorter TCRB CDR3s, moderately but significantly so, marked every one of the four CD4+ subsets in Type 1 diabetes patients. A potential PCR bias toward shorter templates would be equal in patient and control samples.

Losses at the gene ends were 10 bases for V and 5 bases for J; bases not matched to a gene: 7. This CDR3 is 12 amino acids long. CDR1 is SNHLY and CDR2 is FYNNEI in the germline V gene. The authors reverse transcribed all of the isolated RNA, so sequencing captured expressed TCRB transcripts. Libraries were prepared by immunoSEQ multiplex PCR; TCRdb keeps only in-frame clonotypes and omits some of them. Of about 240,000 clones listed, approximately 15% were seen once; the top ten hold roughly 0.019%. Sequencing was done on a sample of naive CD4+ T cells from blood. The chain links TRBV2 to TRBJ1-1, with 7 bases lining up with TRBD1. This receptor was identified in a man aged 30 to 39 with type 1 diabetes. The CDR3 region is CATRQGLTEAFF. The CDR3 bases are TGTGCCACCAGACAGGGCCTGACTGAAGCTTTCTTT.